A single count supports the clone carrying this T cell receptor beta chain. Its antigen is unknown. V gave up 0 bases and J gave up 11 bases; unmatched junction bases: 8. Germline V lookup: CDR1 MGHRA, CDR2 YSYEKL. The CDR3 is 16 residues long. This specimen belongs to a study of blood T cells in healthy people across ages. Caucasian, healthy and from Russia, the donors were aged between about 6 and 90. Regarding the study as a whole: Per-million-T-cell TCR beta diversity fell roughly linearly with age.

Alongside a J-beta primer mix, a sample-barcoded 5' primer served in a second PCR lasting 7 to 11 cycles. Each cDNA was tagged by a template-switch adaptor containing 12 random nucleotides. Every sample returned 2.5 million or more CDR3-containing paired-end reads. TCRdb independently ran MiXCR on the 5' RACE reads; one entry per CDR3 protein. Here the sample spans about 970,000 distinct CDR3 sequences, roughly 51% being singletons. The sequencing input was blood. The sequence was collected from a woman in her sixties in good health. The rearrangement links TRBV4-1 to TRBJ2-5; 14 nucleotides line up with TRBD2. The CDR3 bases are TGCGCCAGCAGCCAAGACCGACTAGCGGGAGGGCGGGAGCAGTACTTC. This gives the protein CASSQDRLAGGREQYF.